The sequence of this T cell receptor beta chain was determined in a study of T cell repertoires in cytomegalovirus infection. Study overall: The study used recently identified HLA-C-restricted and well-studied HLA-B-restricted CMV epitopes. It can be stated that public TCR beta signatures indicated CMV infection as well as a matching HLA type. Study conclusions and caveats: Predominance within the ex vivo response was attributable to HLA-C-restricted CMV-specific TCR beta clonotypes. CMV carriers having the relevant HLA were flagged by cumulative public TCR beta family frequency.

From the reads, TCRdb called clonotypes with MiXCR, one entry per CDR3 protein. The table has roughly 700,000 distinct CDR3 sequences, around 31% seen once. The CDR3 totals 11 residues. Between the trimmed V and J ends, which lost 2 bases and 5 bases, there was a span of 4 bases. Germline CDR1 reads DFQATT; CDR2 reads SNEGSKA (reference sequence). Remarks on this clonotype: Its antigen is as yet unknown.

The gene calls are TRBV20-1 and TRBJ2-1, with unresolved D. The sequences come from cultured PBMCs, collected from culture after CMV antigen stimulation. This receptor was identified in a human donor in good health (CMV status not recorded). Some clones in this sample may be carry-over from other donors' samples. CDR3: CSARLNNEQFF. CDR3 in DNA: TGCAGTGCTAGACTAAACAATGAGCAGTTCTTC.